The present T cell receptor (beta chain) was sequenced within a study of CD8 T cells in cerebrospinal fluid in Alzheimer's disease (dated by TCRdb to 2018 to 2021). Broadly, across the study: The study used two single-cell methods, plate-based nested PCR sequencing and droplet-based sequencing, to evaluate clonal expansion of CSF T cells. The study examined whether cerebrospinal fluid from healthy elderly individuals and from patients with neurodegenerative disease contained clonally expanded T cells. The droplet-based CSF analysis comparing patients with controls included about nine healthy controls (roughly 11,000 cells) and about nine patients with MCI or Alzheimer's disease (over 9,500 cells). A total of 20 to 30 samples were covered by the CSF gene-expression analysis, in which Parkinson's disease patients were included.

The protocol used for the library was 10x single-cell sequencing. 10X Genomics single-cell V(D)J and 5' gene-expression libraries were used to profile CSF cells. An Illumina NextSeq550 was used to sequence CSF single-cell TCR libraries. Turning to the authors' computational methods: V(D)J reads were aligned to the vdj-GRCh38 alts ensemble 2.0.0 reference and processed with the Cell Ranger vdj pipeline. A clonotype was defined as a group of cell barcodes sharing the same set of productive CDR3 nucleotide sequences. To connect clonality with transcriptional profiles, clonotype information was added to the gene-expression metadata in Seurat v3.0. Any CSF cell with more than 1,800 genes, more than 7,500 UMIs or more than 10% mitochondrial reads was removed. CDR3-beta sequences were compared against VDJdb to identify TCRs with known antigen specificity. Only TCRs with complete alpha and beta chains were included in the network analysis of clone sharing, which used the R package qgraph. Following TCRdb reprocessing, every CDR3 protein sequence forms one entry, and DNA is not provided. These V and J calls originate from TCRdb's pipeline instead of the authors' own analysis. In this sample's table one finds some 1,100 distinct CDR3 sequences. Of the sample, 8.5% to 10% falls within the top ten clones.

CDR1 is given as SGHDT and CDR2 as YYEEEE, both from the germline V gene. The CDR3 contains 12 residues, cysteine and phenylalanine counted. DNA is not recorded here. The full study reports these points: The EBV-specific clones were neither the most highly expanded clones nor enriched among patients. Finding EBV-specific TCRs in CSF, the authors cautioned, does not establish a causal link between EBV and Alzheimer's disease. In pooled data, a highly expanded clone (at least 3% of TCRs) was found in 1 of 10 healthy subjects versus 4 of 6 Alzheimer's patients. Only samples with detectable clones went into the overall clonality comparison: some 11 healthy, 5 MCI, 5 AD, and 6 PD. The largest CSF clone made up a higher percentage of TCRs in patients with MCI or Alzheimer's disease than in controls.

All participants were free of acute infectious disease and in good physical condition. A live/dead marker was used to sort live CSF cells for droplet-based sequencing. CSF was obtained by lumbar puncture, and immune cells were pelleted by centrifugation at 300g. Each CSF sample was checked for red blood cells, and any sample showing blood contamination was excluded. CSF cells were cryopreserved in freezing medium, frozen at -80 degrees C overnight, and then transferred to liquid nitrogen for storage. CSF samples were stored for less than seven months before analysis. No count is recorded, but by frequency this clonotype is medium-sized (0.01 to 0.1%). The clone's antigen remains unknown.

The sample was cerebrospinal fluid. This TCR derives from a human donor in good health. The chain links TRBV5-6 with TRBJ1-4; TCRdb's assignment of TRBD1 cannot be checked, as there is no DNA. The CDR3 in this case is CASSSEGEKLFF.